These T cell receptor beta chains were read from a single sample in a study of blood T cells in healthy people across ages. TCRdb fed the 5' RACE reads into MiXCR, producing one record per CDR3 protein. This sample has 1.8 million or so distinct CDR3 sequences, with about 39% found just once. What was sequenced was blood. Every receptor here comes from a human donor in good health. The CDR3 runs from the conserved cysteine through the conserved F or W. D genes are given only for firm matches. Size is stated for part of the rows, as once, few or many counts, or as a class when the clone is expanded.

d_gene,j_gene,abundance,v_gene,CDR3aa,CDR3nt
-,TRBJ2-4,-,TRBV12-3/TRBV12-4,CASRSSYRKTQYF,TGTGCCAGCAGGTCCAGCTATCGCAAAACCCAGTACTTC
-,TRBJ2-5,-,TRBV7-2,CASSLHRGVETQYF,TGTGCCAGCAGCTTACATCGTGGGGTTGAGACCCAGTACTTC
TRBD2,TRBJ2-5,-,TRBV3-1,CASSPRLAGGKETQYF,TGTGCCAGCAGCCCTCGACTAGCGGGGGGGAAGGAGACCCAGTACTTC
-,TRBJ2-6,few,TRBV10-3,CAISGRATNSGANVLTF,TGTGCCATCAGTGGTAGAGCCACCAACTCTGGGGCCAACGTCCTGACTTTC
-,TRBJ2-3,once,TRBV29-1,CSVGTVISADTQYF,TGCAGCGTCGGAACTGTTATATCGGCAGATACGCAGTATTTT
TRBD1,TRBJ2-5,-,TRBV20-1,CSARENDRGLETQYF,TGCAGTGCTAGAGAGAACGACAGGGGGCTAGAGACCCAGTACTTC
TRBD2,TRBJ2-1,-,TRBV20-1,CSASPGLAGNEQFF,TGCAGTGCTAGCCCGGGACTAGCGGGGAATGAGCAGTTCTTC
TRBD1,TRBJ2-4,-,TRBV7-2,CASSPRGTGKNIQYF,TGTGCCAGCAGCCCACGGGGGACAGGGAAAAACATTCAGTACTTC
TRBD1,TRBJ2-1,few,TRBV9,CASGQGLSTGNEQFF,TGTGCCAGCGGACAGGGTTTAAGCACAGGCAATGAGCAGTTCTTC
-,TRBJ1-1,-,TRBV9,CASSVANRAEAFF,TGTGCCAGCAGCGTTGCGAACAGGGCTGAAGCTTTCTTT
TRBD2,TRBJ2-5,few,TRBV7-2,CASSFSGGPEETQYF,TGTGCCAGCAGCTTTAGCGGGGGCCCCGAAGAGACCCAGTACTTC
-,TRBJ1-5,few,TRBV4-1,CASSQVNGNQPQHF,TGCGCCAGCAGCCAAGTTAATGGCAATCAGCCCCAGCATTTT
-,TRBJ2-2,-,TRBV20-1,CSAHQGGSGERFF,TGCAGTGCTCACCAGGGGGGAAGCGGGGAGCGGTTTTTT
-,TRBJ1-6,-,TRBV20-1,CSAQRGASNSPLHF,TGCAGTGCTCAAAGAGGTGCCTCCAATTCACCCCTCCACTTT
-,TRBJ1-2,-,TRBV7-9,CASSLAGCYGYTF,TGTGCCAGTAGCTTAGCAGGGTGCTATGGCTACACCTTC
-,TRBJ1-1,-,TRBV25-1,CASGTMQTSYTEAFF,TGTGCCAGCGGGACAATGCAAACCTCATACACTGAAGCTTTCTTT
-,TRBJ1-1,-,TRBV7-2,CTSSYSGGGAEAFF,TGTACCAGCAGCTATTCCGGGGGAGGGGCTGAAGCTTTCTTT
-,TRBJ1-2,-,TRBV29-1,CSVEDSGTRYGCTF,TGCAGCGTTGAAGATTCTGGGACACGGTATGGCTGCACCTTC
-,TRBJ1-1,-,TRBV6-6,CASSYSRRGNTEAFF,TGTGCCAGCAGCTACTCGAGGAGGGGAAACACTGAAGCTTTCTTT
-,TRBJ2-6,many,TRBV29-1,CSFLPGSGANVLTF,TGCAGCTTCCTCCCGGGGTCTGGGGCCAACGTCCTGACTTTC
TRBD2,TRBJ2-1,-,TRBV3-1,CASSQVGTSGRGNSYNEQFF,TGTGCCAGCAGCCAAGTGGGGACTAGCGGGAGGGGTAACTCCTACAATGAGCAGTTCTTC
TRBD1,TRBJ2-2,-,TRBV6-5,CASSTGGALGERFF,TGTGCCAGTTCCACAGGGGGCGCATTAGGGGAGCGGTTTTTT
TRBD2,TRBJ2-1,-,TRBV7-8,CASGLARVERGLNEQFF,TGTGCCAGCGGCTTAGCGAGGGTGGAGCGGGGTCTCAATGAGCAGTTCTTC
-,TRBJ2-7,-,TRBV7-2,CASSLGDGRKPYF,TGTGCCAGCAGCTTAGGGGACGGCCGTAAGCCGTACTTC
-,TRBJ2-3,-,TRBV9,CASGSTQYF,TGTGCCAGCGGTAGTACGCAGTATTTT
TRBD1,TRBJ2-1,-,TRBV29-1,CSVVWDRNEQFF,TGCAGCGTTGTTTGGGACAGGAATGAGCAGTTCTTC
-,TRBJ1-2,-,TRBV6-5,CASSYSKGRAPNYGYTF,TGTGCCAGCAGTTACTCGAAAGGCAGGGCCCCTAACTATGGCTACACCTTC
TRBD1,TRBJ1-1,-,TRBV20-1,CSAPRQGLNTEAFF,TGCAGTGCTCCTAGACAGGGATTGAACACTGAAGCTTTCTTT
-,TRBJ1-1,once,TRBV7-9,CASSPSRSNTEAFF,TGTGCCAGCAGCCCCAGCCGATCGAACACTGAAGCTTTCTTT
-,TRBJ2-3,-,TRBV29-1,CSVVHRASTDTQYF,TGCAGCGTTGTACACAGGGCTAGCACAGATACGCAGTATTTT
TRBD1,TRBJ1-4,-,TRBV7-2,CASSQVGGRGINEKLFF,TGCGCCAGCAGCCAAGTAGGGGGCAGAGGCATTAACGAAAAACTGTTTTTT
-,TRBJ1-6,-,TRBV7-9,CASSFGGAGSAISSPLHF,TGTGCCAGCAGCTTCGGGGGGGCAGGGTCGGCGATCAGTTCACCCCTCCACTTT
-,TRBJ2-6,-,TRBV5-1,CASSLGGGSVSGANVRTF,TGCGCCAGCAGCTTGGGGGGCGGATCCGTCTCTGGGGCCAACGTCCGGACTTTC
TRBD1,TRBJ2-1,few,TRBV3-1,CASSLRTDRDQFF,TGTGCCAGCAGCCTTAGGACGGACAGGGACCAGTTCTTC
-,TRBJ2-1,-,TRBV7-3,CASGPYGGQVDEQFF,TGTGCCAGCGGCCCATACGGGGGACAAGTGGATGAGCAGTTCTTC
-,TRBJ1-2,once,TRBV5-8,CASTEPGGGEINYGYTF,TGTGCCAGCACCGAACCAGGAGGGGGGGAGATCAACTATGGCTACACCTTC
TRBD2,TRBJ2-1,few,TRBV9,CASSGRGGFYNEQFF,TGTGCCAGCAGCGGCCGGGGGGGCTTCTACAATGAGCAGTTCTTC
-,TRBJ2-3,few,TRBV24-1,CATKGWDSTDTQYF,TGTGCCACCAAGGGATGGGACAGCACAGATACGCAGTATTTT
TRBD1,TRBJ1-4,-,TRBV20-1,CSARDSASLSNEKLFF,TGCAGTGCGCGGGACAGCGCTTCTCTTTCTAATGAAAAACTGTTTTTT
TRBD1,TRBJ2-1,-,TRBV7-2,CASSRQGLRETQFF,TGTGCCAGCAGCCGACAGGGGCTAAGGGAGACCCAGTTCTTC
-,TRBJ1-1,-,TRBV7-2,CASGYGSDTEAFF,TGTGCCAGCGGCTACGGGAGTGACACTGAAGCTTTCTTT
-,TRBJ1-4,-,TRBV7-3,CASSPRAGNEEKLFF,TGTGCCAGCAGCCCCAGGGCTGGAAACGAGGAAAAACTGTTTTTT
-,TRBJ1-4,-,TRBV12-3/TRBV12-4,CASSLGTSAANEKLFF,TGTGCCAGCAGTTTAGGGACTTCGGCGGCTAATGAAAAACTGTTTTTT
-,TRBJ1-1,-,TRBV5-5,CASSSAGDVSSAEAFF,TGTGCCAGCAGCTCGGCGGGGGACGTAAGCTCGGCTGAAGCTTTCTTT
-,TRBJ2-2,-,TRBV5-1,CASSLGQALWTGELFF,TGCGCCAGCAGCTTGGGACAGGCATTATGGACCGGGGAGCTGTTTTTT
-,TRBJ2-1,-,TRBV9,CASSVDGVQFF,TGTGCCAGCAGCGTAGACGGGGTACAGTTCTTC
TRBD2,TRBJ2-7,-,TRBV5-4,CASSLSIAGGLNEQYF,TGTGCCAGCAGCTTGTCCATAGCGGGGGGGCTGAACGAGCAGTACTTC
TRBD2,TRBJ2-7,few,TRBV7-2,CASRGGGVSYNEQYF,TGTGCCAGCCGTGGCGGGGGTGTCTCCTACAATGAGCAGTACTTC
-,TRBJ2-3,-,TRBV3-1,CASSFSREQTQYF,TGTGCCAGCAGCTTCTCCAGGGAGCAGACGCAGTATTTT
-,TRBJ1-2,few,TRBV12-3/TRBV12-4,CASSLQPANRGGYTF,TGTGCCAGCAGTCTACAACCGGCAAACCGAGGGGGCTACACCTTC
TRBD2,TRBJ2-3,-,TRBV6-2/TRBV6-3,CASSYGAGDLTDTQYF,TGTGCCAGCAGTTACGGGGCGGGGGACCTCACAGATACGCAGTATTTT
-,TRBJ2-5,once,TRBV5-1,CASSILGKQEAQYF,TGCGCCAGCAGCATCCTTGGTAAACAAGAGGCCCAGTACTTC
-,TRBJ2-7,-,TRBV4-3,CASSQDLGRGGYEQYF,TGCGCCAGCAGCCAAGATTTGGGCAGGGGGGGTTACGAGCAGTACTTC
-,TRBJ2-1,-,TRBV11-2,CASSLGPVQFF,TGTGCCAGCAGCTTAGGACCGGTGCAGTTCTTC
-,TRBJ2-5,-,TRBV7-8,CASNSGFQETQYF,TGTGCCAGCAACTCAGGGTTCCAAGAGACCCAGTACTTC